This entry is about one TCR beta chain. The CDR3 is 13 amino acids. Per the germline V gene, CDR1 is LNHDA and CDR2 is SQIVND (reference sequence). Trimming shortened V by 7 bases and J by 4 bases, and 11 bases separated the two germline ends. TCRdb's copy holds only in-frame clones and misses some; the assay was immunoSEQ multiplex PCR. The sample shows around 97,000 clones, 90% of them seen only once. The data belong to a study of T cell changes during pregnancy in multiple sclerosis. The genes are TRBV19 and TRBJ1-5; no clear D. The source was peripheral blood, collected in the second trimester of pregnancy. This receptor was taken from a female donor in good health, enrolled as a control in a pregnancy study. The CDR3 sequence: CASTTGRNQPQHF. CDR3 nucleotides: TGTGCCAGTACAACGGGGAGAAATCAGCCCCAGCATTTT.